This T cell receptor beta chain appears in the sequencing data of a study of naive and memory T cell subsets. Broader study findings: Naive repertoires, especially CD8, held a few larger clonotypes, possibly memory cells re-expressing CD45RA.

Germline V gene data show CDR1 as SQVTM and CDR2 as ANQGSEA. The CDR3 extends over 13 amino acids. Deletions cut 7 bases from V and 0 bases from J, with 12 bases between. Both TRBC1 and TRBC2 were covered by a beta constant-region primer of two equimolar oligonucleotides. Four rounds of PCR amplified the ligated cDNA using nested alpha and beta constant-region primers plus SP2. TCRdb re-called the UMI-ligation and nested PCR reads with MiXCR, one entry per CDR3 protein. In the table there are roughly 92,000 distinct CDR3 sequences, around 11% of which are singletons. CD4 T cells were positively selected, then CD8 T cells from the CD4-negative fraction. For this clonotype: Its antigen remains unknown.

The clonotype was recovered from a human donor in good health. Sequencing was performed on naive CD4+ T cells from blood. J is TRBJ1-1 and V is TRBV29-1; tentative D call: TRBD1 (5 bases). The CDR3 sequence: CSGLRDMNTEAFF. Written as DNA, the CDR3 is TGCAGCGGGCTCAGGGATATGAACACTGAAGCTTTCTTT. The whole variable domain, filled in from reference TRBV29-1 and TRBJ1-1, reads SAVISQKPSRDICQRGTSLTIQCQVDSQVTMMFWYRQQPGQSLTLIATANQGSEATYESGFVIDKFPISRPNLTFSTLTVSNMSPEDSSIYLCSGLRDMNTEAFFGQGTRLTVV.